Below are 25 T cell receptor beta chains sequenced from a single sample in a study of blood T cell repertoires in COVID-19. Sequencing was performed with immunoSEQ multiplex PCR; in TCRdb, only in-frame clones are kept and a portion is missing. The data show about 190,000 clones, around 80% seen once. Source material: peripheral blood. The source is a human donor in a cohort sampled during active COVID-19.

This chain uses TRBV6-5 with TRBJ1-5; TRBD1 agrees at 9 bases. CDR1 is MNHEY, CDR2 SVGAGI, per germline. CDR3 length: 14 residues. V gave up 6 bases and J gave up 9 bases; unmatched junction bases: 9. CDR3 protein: CASSDRGSPGPQHF. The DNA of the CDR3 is TGTGCCAGCAGCGACAGGGGGTCCCCAGGGCCCCAGCATTTT.

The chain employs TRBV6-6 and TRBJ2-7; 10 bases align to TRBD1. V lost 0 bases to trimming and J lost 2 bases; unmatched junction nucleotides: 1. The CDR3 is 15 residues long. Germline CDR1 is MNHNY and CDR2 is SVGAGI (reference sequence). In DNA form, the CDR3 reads TGTGCCAGCAGTTACTCAGGACAGGGGGCCTACGAGCAGTACTTC. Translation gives CASSYSGQGAYEQYF.

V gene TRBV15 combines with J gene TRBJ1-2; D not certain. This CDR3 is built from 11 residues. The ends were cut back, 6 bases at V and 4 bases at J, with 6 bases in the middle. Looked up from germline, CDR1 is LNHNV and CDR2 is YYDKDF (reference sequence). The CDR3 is CATSPSYGYTF. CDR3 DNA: TGTGCCACCAGTCCGAGCTATGGCTACACCTTC.

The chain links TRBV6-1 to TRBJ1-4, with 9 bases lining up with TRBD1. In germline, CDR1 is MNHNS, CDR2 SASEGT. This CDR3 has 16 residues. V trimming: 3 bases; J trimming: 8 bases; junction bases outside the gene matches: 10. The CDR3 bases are TGTGCCAGCAGTGAGGGACCGGGACAGGGCACGGAAAAACTGTTTTTT. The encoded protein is CASSEGPGQGTEKLFF.

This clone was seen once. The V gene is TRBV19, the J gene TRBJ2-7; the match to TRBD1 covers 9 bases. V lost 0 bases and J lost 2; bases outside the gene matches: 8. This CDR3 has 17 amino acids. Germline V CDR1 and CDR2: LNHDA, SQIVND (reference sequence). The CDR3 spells CASSIDLRQGVPYEQYF. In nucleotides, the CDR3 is TGTGCCAGTAGTATAGACCTCAGACAGGGGGTCCCCTACGAGCAGTACTTC.

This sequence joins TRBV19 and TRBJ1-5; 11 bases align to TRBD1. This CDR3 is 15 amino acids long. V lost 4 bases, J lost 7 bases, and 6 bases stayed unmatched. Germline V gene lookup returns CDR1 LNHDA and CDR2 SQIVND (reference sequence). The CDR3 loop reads CASSTRTGGVQPQHF. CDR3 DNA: TGTGCCAGTAGTACCCGGACAGGGGGCGTCCAGCCCCAGCATTTT.

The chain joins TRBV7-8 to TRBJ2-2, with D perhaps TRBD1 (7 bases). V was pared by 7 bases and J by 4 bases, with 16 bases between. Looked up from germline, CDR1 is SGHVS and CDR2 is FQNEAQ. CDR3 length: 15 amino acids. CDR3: CASNTGEVRTGELFF. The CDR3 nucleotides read TGTGCCAGCAATACAGGGGAGGTACGCACCGGGGAGCTGTTTTTT. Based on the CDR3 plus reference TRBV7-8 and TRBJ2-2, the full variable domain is GAGVSQSPRYKVAKRGQDVALRCDPISGHVSLFWYQQALGQGPEFLTYFQNEAQLDKSGLPSDRFFAERPEGSVSTLKIQRTQQEDSAVYLCASNTGEVRTGELFFGEGSRLTVL.

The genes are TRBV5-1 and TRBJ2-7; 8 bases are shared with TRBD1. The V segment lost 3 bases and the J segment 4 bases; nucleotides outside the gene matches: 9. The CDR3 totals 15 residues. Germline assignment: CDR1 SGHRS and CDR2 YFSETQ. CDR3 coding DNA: TGCGCCAGCAGCTGGGAGTCAGGGGGCGGATACGAGCAGTACTTC. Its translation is CASSWESGGGYEQYF.

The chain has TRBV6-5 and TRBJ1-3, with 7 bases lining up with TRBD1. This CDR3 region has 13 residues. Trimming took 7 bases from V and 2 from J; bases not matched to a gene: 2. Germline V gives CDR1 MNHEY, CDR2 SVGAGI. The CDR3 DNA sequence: TGTGCCAGCAACGACAGGGCTGGAAACACCATATATTTT. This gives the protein CASNDRAGNTIYF.

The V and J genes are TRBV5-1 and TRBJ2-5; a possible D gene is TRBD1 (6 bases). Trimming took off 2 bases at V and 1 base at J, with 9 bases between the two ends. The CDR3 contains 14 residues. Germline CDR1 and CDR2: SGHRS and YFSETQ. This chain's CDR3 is CASSLGQLQETQYF. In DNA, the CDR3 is TGCGCCAGCAGCTTAGGACAGCTCCAAGAGACCCAGTACTTC.

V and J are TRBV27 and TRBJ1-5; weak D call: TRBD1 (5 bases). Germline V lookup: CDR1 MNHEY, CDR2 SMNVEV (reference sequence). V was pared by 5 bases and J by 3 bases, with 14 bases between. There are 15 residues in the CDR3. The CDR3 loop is CASSIRQTDNQPQHF. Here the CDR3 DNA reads TGTGCCAGCAGTATAAGACAGACAGACAATCAGCCCCAGCATTTT.

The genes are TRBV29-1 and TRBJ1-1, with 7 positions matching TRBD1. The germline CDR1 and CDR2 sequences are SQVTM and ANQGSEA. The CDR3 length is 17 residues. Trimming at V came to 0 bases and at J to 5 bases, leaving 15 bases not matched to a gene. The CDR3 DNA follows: TGCAGCGTTGAAGATCGGCCCCCACAGGGGCGCGGGACTGAAGCTTTCTTT. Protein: CSVEDRPPQGRGTEAFF. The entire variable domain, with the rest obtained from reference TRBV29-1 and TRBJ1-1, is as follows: SAVISQKPSRDICQRGTSLTIQCQVDSQVTMMFWYRQQPGQSLTLIATANQGSEATYESGFVIDKFPISRPNLTFSTLTVSNMSPEDSSIYLCSVEDRPPQGRGTEAFFGQGTRLTVV.

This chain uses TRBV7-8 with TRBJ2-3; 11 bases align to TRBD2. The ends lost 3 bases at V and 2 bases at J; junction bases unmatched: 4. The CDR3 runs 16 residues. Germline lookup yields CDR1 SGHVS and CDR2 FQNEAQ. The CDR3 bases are TGTGCCAGCAGCTTTGAGACTAGCGGGATCACAGATACGCAGTATTTT. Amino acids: CASSFETSGITDTQYF.

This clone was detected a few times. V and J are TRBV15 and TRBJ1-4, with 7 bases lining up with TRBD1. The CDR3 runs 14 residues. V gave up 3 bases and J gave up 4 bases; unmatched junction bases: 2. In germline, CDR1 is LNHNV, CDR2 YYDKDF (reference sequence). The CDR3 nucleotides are TGTGCCACCAGCAGGGGACAGAGTAATGAAAAACTGTTTTTT. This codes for CATSRGQSNEKLFF.

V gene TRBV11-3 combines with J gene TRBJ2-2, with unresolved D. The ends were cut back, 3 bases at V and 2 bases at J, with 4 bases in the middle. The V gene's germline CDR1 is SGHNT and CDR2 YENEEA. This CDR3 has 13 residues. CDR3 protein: CASSFSNTGELFF. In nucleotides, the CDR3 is TGTGCCAGCAGCTTTAGTAACACCGGGGAGCTGTTTTTT.

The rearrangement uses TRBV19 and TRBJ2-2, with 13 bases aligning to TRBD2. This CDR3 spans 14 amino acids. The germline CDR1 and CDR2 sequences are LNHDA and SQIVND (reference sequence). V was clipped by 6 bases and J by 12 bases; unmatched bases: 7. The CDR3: CASSTGLAGAQLFF. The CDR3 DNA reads TGTGCCAGTAGCACCGGACTAGCGGGGGCCCAGCTGTTTTTT.

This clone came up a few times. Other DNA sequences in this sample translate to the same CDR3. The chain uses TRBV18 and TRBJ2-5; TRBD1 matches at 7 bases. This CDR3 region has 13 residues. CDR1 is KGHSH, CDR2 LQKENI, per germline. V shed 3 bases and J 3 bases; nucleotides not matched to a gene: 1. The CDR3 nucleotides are TGTGCCAGCTCACCCACAGGGGAAGAGACCCAGTACTTC. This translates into CASSPTGEETQYF.

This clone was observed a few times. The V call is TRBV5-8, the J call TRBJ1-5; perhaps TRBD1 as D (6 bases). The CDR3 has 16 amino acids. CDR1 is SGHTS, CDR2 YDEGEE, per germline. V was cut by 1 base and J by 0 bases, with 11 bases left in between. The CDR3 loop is CASSLRRGRSNQPQHF. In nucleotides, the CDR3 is TGTGCCAGCAGCTTGAGGCGGGGGCGTAGCAATCAGCCCCAGCATTTT.

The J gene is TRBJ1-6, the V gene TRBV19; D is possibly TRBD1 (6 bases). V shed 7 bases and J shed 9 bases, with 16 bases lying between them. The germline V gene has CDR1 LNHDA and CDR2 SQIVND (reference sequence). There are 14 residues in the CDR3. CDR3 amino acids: CASMSSGGFSPLHF. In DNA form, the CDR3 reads TGTGCCAGTATGTCAAGCGGGGGCTTTTCACCCCTCCACTTT.

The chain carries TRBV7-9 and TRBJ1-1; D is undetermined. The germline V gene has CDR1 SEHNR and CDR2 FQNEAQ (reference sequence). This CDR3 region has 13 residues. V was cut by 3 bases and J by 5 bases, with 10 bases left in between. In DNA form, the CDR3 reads TGTGCCAGCAGCTTCGGGGAGGTAACTGAAGCTTTCTTT. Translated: CASSFGEVTEAFF.

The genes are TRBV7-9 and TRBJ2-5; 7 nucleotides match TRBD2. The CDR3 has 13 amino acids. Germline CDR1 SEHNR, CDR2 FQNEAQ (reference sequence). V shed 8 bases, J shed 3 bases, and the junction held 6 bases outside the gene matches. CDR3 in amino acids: CASGIAGEETQYF. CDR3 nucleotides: TGTGCCAGCGGAATTGCGGGGGAAGAGACCCAGTACTTC.

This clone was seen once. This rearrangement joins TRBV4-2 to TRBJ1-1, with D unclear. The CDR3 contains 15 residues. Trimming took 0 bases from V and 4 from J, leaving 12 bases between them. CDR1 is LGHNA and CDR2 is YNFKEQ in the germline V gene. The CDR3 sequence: CASSQEERRFTEAFF. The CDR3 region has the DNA TGTGCCAGCAGCCAAGAGGAGAGACGGTTCACTGAAGCTTTCTTT.

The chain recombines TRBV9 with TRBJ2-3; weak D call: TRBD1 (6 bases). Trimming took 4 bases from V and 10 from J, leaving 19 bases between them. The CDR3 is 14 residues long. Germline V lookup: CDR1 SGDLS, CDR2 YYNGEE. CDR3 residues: CASSPYSTGYPQYF. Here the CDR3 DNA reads TGTGCCAGCAGCCCTTACTCTACAGGGTATCCGCAGTATTTT.

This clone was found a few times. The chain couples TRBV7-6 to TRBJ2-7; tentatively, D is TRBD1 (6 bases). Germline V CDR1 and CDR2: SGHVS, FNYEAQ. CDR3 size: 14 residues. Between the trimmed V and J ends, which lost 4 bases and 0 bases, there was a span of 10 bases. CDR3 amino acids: CASSYEGDSYEQYF. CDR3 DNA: TGTGCCAGCAGCTACGAGGGGGACTCCTACGAGCAGTACTTC.

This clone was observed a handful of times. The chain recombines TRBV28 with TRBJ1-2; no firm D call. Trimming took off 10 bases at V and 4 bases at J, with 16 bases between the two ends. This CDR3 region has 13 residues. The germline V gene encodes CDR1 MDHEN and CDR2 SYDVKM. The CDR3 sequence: CATPAGRPYGYTF. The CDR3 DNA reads TGTGCCACTCCTGCGGGCCGGCCCTATGGCTACACCTTC.